Listed below are T cell receptor beta chains from one sample, sequenced in a study of blood T cell repertoires in COVID-19. The repertoire was sequenced with immunoSEQ multiplex PCR; TCRdb's copy has only in-frame clones and lacks some. The repertoire consists of tens of thousands of clones, with approximately 90% occurring once and the leading ten covering 2%. Specimen: peripheral blood. The receptors were gathered from a man between 25 and 39 years old with acute or convalescent COVID-19. CDR3s leave out the opening cysteine and the closing phenylalanine or tryptophan.

j_call: TRBJ1-4
v_call: TRBV9
cdr3_length: 12
cdr3_aa: ASSETGAIEKLF

j_call: TRBJ1-5
v_call: TRBV6-5
cdr3_length: 12
cdr3_aa: ASSRQGSNQPQH

j_call: TRBJ2-5
v_call: TRBV5-1
cdr3_length: 12
cdr3_aa: ASTLQGQQETQY

j_call: TRBJ1-4
v_call: TRBV7-9
cdr3_length: 13
cdr3_aa: ASKDHGRADEKLF

j_call: TRBJ2-7
v_call: TRBV20-1
cdr3_length: 16
cdr3_aa: SASVPGLAGDSSYEQY

j_call: TRBJ2-1
v_call: TRBV4-2
cdr3_length: 13
cdr3_aa: ASSQAETGEMEQF

j_call: TRBJ1-1
v_call: TRBV5-6
cdr3_length: 12
cdr3_aa: ASSVDTVNTEAF

j_call: TRBJ2-7
v_call: TRBV6-5
cdr3_length: 13
cdr3_aa: ASSYSFGTDYEQY

j_call: TRBJ2-7
v_call: TRBV25-1
cdr3_length: 12
cdr3_aa: ASSEAGVSYEQY

j_call: TRBJ2-1
v_call: TRBV9
cdr3_length: 13
cdr3_aa: ASSVFTDSGGEQF

j_call: TRBJ1-2
v_call: TRBV6-6
cdr3_length: 12
cdr3_aa: ASRPQGAEGGYT

j_call: TRBJ1-3
v_call: TRBV6-1
cdr3_length: 16
cdr3_aa: ASSEGTDRGLSGNTIY

j_call: TRBJ1-2
v_call: TRBV6-5
cdr3_length: 11
cdr3_aa: ASRVSRTVGYT

j_call: TRBJ2-5
v_call: TRBV6-5
cdr3_length: 11
cdr3_aa: ASRLAGKETQY

j_call: TRBJ2-2
v_call: TRBV2
cdr3_length: 12
cdr3_aa: ASSEHQGSGELF

j_call: TRBJ2-1
v_call: TRBV7-6
cdr3_length: 14
cdr3_aa: ASSLVAVPPNNEQF

j_call: TRBJ1-3
v_call: TRBV15
cdr3_length: 14
cdr3_aa: ATSRDSTASGNTIY

j_call: TRBJ2-5
v_call: TRBV6-5
cdr3_length: 11
cdr3_aa: ASSRVYQETQY

j_call: TRBJ1-1
v_call: TRBV6-5
cdr3_length: 12
cdr3_aa: ASSPTGRGTEAF

j_call: TRBJ1-2
v_call: TRBV27
cdr3_length: 12
cdr3_aa: ASSPRGSNYGYT

j_call: TRBJ1-4
v_call: TRBV5-1
cdr3_length: 14
cdr3_aa: ASSLAGGTINEKLF

j_call: TRBJ1-6
v_call: TRBV5-4
cdr3_length: 10
cdr3_aa: ASGIKNSPLH

j_call: TRBJ2-3
v_call: TRBV3-1/TRBV3-2
cdr3_length: 12
cdr3_aa: ASSQSTSTDTQY

j_call: TRBJ2-7
v_call: TRBV18
cdr3_length: 13
cdr3_aa: ASSPRQAQEDEQY

j_call: TRBJ2-5
v_call: TRBV5-1
cdr3_length: 15
cdr3_aa: ASAPPSLAGGQETQY

j_call: TRBJ2-7
v_call: TRBV21-1
cdr3_length: 13
cdr3_aa: ASSKAEGTTCEQY

j_call: TRBJ1-2
v_call: TRBV12-3/TRBV12-4
cdr3_length: 10
cdr3_aa: ASGYRAYGYT

j_call: TRBJ1-6
v_call: TRBV11-3
cdr3_length: 15
cdr3_aa: ASSLEQESSYNSPLH

j_call: TRBJ2-2
v_call: TRBV7-3
cdr3_length: 10
cdr3_aa: ASSLGTGELF

j_call: TRBJ1-2
v_call: TRBV5-4
cdr3_length: 15
cdr3_aa: ASSLGQGAQANYGYT

j_call: TRBJ2-7
v_call: TRBV7-9
cdr3_length: 12
cdr3_aa: ASSLQRSSYEQY

j_call: TRBJ1-5
v_call: TRBV2
cdr3_length: 11
cdr3_aa: ASSPDTDQPQH

j_call: TRBJ1-6
v_call: TRBV2
cdr3_length: 13
cdr3_aa: ASSQQGAMGSPLH

j_call: TRBJ1-6
v_call: TRBV2
cdr3_length: 12
cdr3_aa: ASRGAGYNSPLH

j_call: TRBJ1-1
v_call: TRBV5-4
cdr3_length: 11
cdr3_aa: ASSLAGSSEAF

j_call: TRBJ1-2
v_call: TRBV21-1
cdr3_length: 11
cdr3_aa: ARRGTGGYGYT

j_call: TRBJ2-5
v_call: TRBV3-1/TRBV3-2
cdr3_length: 15
cdr3_aa: ASSQFLELGGLETQY

j_call: TRBJ1-2
v_call: TRBV19
cdr3_length: 10
cdr3_aa: ASSTDRYGYT

j_call: TRBJ1-5
v_call: TRBV5-5
cdr3_length: 13
cdr3_aa: ASSSDYRGVQPQH

j_call: TRBJ1-1
v_call: TRBV5-1
cdr3_length: 12
cdr3_aa: ASSPDRANTEAF

j_call: TRBJ2-5
v_call: TRBV5-4
cdr3_length: 11
cdr3_aa: ASSLQGEETQY

j_call: TRBJ2-1
v_call: TRBV7-9
cdr3_length: 11
cdr3_aa: ADDRGTYNEQF

j_call: TRBJ1-2
v_call: TRBV4-1
cdr3_length: 11
cdr3_aa: ASSQVGGPGVT

j_call: TRBJ2-3
v_call: TRBV30
cdr3_length: 11
cdr3_aa: AWSRFSTDTQY

j_call: TRBJ1-1
v_call: TRBV27
cdr3_length: 13
cdr3_aa: ASSSAGTGNTEAF

j_call: TRBJ1-2
v_call: TRBV3-1/TRBV3-2
cdr3_length: 11
cdr3_aa: ASSPRQGYGYT

j_call: TRBJ1-4
v_call: TRBV2
cdr3_length: 13
cdr3_aa: ASSPLRTGVEKLF

j_call: TRBJ2-5
v_call: TRBV3-1/TRBV3-2
cdr3_length: 13
cdr3_aa: ASSQPITSTETQY

j_call: TRBJ1-3
v_call: TRBV7-8
cdr3_length: 13
cdr3_aa: ASSLGYRDRNTIY

j_call: TRBJ2-3
v_call: TRBV9
cdr3_length: 14
cdr3_aa: ASSEGLAHNTDTQY

j_call: TRBJ1-3
v_call: TRBV10-3
cdr3_length: 12
cdr3_aa: ATLGRETGNTIY

j_call: TRBJ1-4
v_call: TRBV7-8
cdr3_length: 10
cdr3_aa: ASIGTGEKLF

j_call: TRBJ1-4
v_call: TRBV6-5
cdr3_length: 12
cdr3_aa: ASRTGTGDEKLF

j_call: TRBJ2-1
v_call: TRBV18
cdr3_length: 12
cdr3_aa: ASSAGGSYNEQF

j_call: TRBJ2-3
v_call: TRBV6-2/TRBV6-3
cdr3_length: 12
cdr3_aa: ASSLAGGSDTQY

j_call: TRBJ2-5
v_call: TRBV5-1
cdr3_length: 13
cdr3_aa: ASSLGDRYQETQY

j_call: TRBJ1-4
v_call: TRBV5-5
cdr3_length: 14
cdr3_aa: ASSLGVSGEGEKLF

j_call: TRBJ2-3
v_call: TRBV27
cdr3_length: 13
cdr3_aa: ASSPRTGSTDTQY

j_call: TRBJ2-2
v_call: TRBV12-3/TRBV12-4
cdr3_length: 11
cdr3_aa: ASSPLATGELF